What follows are 32 T cell receptor beta chains derived from one specimen sequenced in a study of blood T cell repertoires in COVID-19. The table came from immunoSEQ multiplex PCR; TCRdb's copy has only in-frame clones and leaves some out. The table shows 90,000 or so clones, with approximately 88% occurring only once. The sample comprised peripheral blood. The receptors shown here come from a man aged 55-75 years with acute or convalescent COVID-19.

The V call is TRBV7-7, the J call TRBJ2-1; D is possibly TRBD2 (7 bases). The germline gives CDR1 SSHAT, CDR2 FNYEAQ (reference sequence). The CDR3 loop spans 17 amino acids. Trimming left V 5 bases short and J 6 bases short, with 23 bases between. CDR3: CASSPRRGATGFNEQFF. CDR3 in DNA: TGTGCCAGCAGCCCCCGCCGGGGGGCGACGGGTTTCAATGAGCAGTTCTTC. The full variable domain, rest sourced from reference TRBV7-7 and TRBJ2-1, is GAGVSQSPRYKVTKRGQDVTLRCDPISSHATLYWYQQALGQGPEFLTYFNYEAQPDKSGLPSDRFSAERPEGSISTLTIQRTEQRDSAMYRCASSPRRGATGFNEQFFGPGTRLTVL.

The chain recombines TRBV5-8 with TRBJ2-7; D gene ambiguous. V was shortened by 0 bases and J by 1 base, with 14 bases between the two germline ends. CDR1 and CDR2 from the germline V gene are SGHTS and YDEGEE. The CDR3 has 16 residues. The CDR3 spells CASSLAGSSRSYEQYF. The CDR3 DNA sequence: TGTGCCAGCAGCTTGGCGGGTTCGAGTAGGTCCTACGAGCAGTACTTC.

The genes are TRBV7-9 and TRBJ1-4; TRBD1 agrees at 7 bases. Per germline, CDR1 SEHNR and CDR2 FQNEAQ (reference sequence). The CDR3 totals 13 residues. V was pared by 5 bases and J by 3 bases, with 0 bases of the junction left unmatched. The CDR3 sequence: CASSGTANEKLFF. CDR3 nucleotide sequence: TGTGCCAGCAGCGGGACAGCTAATGAAAAACTGTTTTTT.

The V call is TRBV18, the J call TRBJ1-3, with TRBD1 as a possible D gene (6 bases). Trimming cost V 5 bases and J 4 bases, with 9 bases left between them. The CDR3 is 13 amino acids. The germline V gene has CDR1 KGHSH and CDR2 LQKENI. Here the CDR3 DNA reads TGTGCCAGCTCATACGACAGGGGAAACACCATATATTTT. As protein: CASSYDRGNTIYF.

The V gene is TRBV10-3, the J gene TRBJ2-7; TRBD2 matches 9 bases. Germline V lookup: CDR1 ENHRY, CDR2 SYGVKD. The CDR3 totals 13 residues. V shed 8 bases, J shed 6 bases, and the junction held 8 bases outside the gene matches. CDR3 nucleotide sequence: TGTGCCATCTCCGTAGCGGGAGCTTCCGAGCAGTACTTC. Amino acids: CAISVAGASEQYF.

This sequence joins TRBV6-2 or TRBV6-3 and TRBJ2-7; 7 nucleotides match TRBD1. V trimming: 6 bases; J trimming: 1 base; junction bases outside the gene matches: 3. Germline V CDR1 and CDR2: MNHEY, SVGEGT. The CDR3 runs 13 residues. The CDR3 bases are TGTGCCAGCAGCAGACAGGGATCCTACGAGCAGTACTTC. Amino acid sequence: CASSRQGSYEQYF.

This chain uses TRBV10-3 with TRBJ2-7; TRBD1 is a possible D gene (6 bases). Per the germline V gene, CDR1 is ENHRY and CDR2 is SYGVKD. With 2 bases removed from V and 1 base from J, the gap between germline ends came to 6 bases. The length of the CDR3 is 13 residues. The CDR3 loop reads CAISEGQSYEQYF. CDR3 sequence (DNA): TGTGCCATCAGTGAGGGACAGTCCTACGAGCAGTACTTC.

The sample holds a few counts of this clone. This chain links TRBV29-1 with TRBJ1-5; possibly TRBD1 for D (5 bases). Germline-derived CDR1 and CDR2 are SQVTM and ANQGSEA. The V gene lost 6 bases and the J gene lost 6 bases, with 18 bases spanning the gap. The CDR3 loop spans 14 amino acids. The CDR3 region has the DNA TGCAGCGTCTCCGAATCTCAGGGCCCTCAGCCCCAGCATTTT. This sequence encodes CSVSESQGPQPQHF.

As regards this clone: The same CDR3 is also encoded by other DNA sequences in this sample. This chain joins TRBV19 and TRBJ2-7, with TRBD2 identical over 8 bases. The CDR3 consists of 14 residues. Germline-derived CDR1 and CDR2 are LNHDA and SQIVND (reference sequence). V shed 1 base and J 2 bases; nucleotides not matched to a gene: 1. The CDR3 sequence: CASSIGRGAYEQYF. Here the CDR3 DNA reads TGTGCCAGTAGTATAGGGCGGGGGGCCTACGAGCAGTACTTC.

This clone has only one observation. The gene calls are TRBV6-5 and TRBJ1-6, with D possibly matching TRBD1 (6 bases). The V and J ends lost 7 bases and 9 bases respectively, with 13 bases between them. Germline lookup yields CDR1 MNHEY and CDR2 SVGAGI. The CDR3 sequence is 13 residues long. CDR3: CASTIQGGSPLHF. The CDR3 DNA is TGTGCCAGCACGATACAGGGCGGTTCACCCCTCCACTTT.

The chain joins TRBV12-5 to TRBJ1-5, with TRBD1 as a possible D gene (6 bases). Germline V CDR1 and CDR2: LGHNT, FRNRAP. The V end lost 5 bases, the J end lost 3 bases, and 11 bases lay between the germline ends. This CDR3 has 14 amino acids. Here the CDR3 DNA reads TGTGCTAGTGGTCCAACAGGGTACAATCAGCCCCAGCATTTT. Translated: CASGPTGYNQPQHF.

The V gene is TRBV29-1, the J gene TRBJ2-3, with 7 bases matching TRBD2. Germline lookup yields CDR1 SQVTM and CDR2 ANQGSEA. CDR3 length: 13 residues. Trimming cost V 5 bases and J 3 bases; bases outside gene matches: 5. The CDR3 sequence is CSVLRETTDTQYF. The CDR3 DNA is TGCAGCGTTCTGCGGGAGACTACAGATACGCAGTATTTT.

This chain joins TRBV19 and TRBJ2-7, with D unresolved. V gave up 1 base and J gave up 2 bases, with 6 bases separating them. Germline loops: CDR1 LNHDA, CDR2 SQIVND (reference sequence). The CDR3 has 13 amino acids. CDR3: CASSIGHPYEQYF. Here the CDR3 DNA reads TGTGCCAGTAGTATAGGACACCCCTACGAGCAGTACTTC.

In its sample, this clone was seen once. This rearrangement joins TRBV12-3 or TRBV12-4 to TRBJ1-2; D is ambiguous. The CDR3 runs to 13 residues. Trimming shortened V by 3 bases and J by 2 bases, and 7 bases separated the two germline ends. The CDR3 region has the DNA TGTGCCAGCAGTTTTCGGGAGAACTATGGCTACACCTTC. Protein: CASSFRENYGYTF.

The CDR3 coding sequence is TGCGCCAGCAGCCAAGATTCGTACGAGCAGTACTTC. Amino acids: CASSQDSYEQYF. This chain connects TRBV4-1 to TRBJ2-7; no definite D call. The germline V gene encodes CDR1 MGHRA and CDR2 YSYEKL. The CDR3 contains 12 residues. V lost 0 bases and J lost 4, with 4 bases in between.

The chain couples TRBV18 to TRBJ1-5; 9 bases are shared with TRBD1. V shed 3 bases, J shed 1 base, and the junction held 13 bases outside the gene matches. The V gene's germline CDR1 is KGHSH and CDR2 LQKENI. The CDR3 consists of 19 residues. CDR3: CASSPNRGRGAWSNQPQHF. CDR3 coding DNA: TGTGCCAGCTCACCTAACAGGGGGCGGGGGGCGTGGAGCAATCAGCCCCAGCATTTT. Combining the CDR3 with reference TRBV18 and TRBJ1-5 gives the whole variable domain NAGVMQNPRHLVRRRGQEARLRCSPMKGHSHVYWYRQLPEEGLKFMVYLQKENIIDESGMPKERFSAEFPKEGPSILRIQQVVRGDSAAYFCASSPNRGRGAWSNQPQHFGDGTRLSIL.

The table lists this clone with a count of one. V and J are TRBV9 and TRBJ1-1; 7 bases are a match to TRBD1. Germline V CDR1 and CDR2: SGDLS, YYNGEE. This CDR3 region has 12 residues. V lost 2 bases and J lost 12; bases outside the gene matches: 7. The CDR3 bases are TGTGCCAGCAGCGTTCGACAGGGTTGGCCTTTCTTT. It codes for CASSVRQGWPFF.

The CDR3 region is CASSLRDSYEQYF. CDR3 DNA sequence: TGTGCCAGCAGTCTACGGGACAGCTACGAGCAGTACTTC. The chain recombines TRBV12-3 or TRBV12-4 with TRBJ2-7; 7 nucleotides align to TRBD1. The CDR3 length is 13 residues. V lost 5 bases, J lost 3 bases, and 4 bases stayed unmatched.

The chain joins TRBV19 to TRBJ1-2; TRBD1 agrees at 8 bases. Germline CDR1 is LNHDA and CDR2 is SQIVND (reference sequence). This CDR3 is built from 14 residues. V shed 6 bases and J 9 bases; nucleotides not matched to a gene: 12. The CDR3 sequence is CASRTGTGRRSYTF. The DNA of the CDR3 is TGTGCCAGTAGAACCGGGACAGGTCGGCGGAGCTACACCTTC.

The chain links TRBV2 to TRBJ2-3; the match to TRBD2 covers 12 bases. The CDR3 has 15 residues. V was clipped by 4 bases and J by 8 bases; unmatched bases: 7. Germline CDR1 reads SNHLY; CDR2 reads FYNNEI. CDR3 protein: CASSGPTSGSATQYF. The CDR3 region has the DNA TGTGCCAGCAGTGGTCCGACTAGCGGGAGTGCTACGCAGTATTTT.

The V and J genes are TRBV5-1 and TRBJ1-1; 8 bases agree with TRBD1. Germline loops: CDR1 SGHRS, CDR2 YFSETQ. The CDR3 spans 13 residues. J was trimmed by 6 bases and V by 5 bases; bases with no gene match: 6. The DNA for the CDR3 is TGCGCCAGCAGGCTGGGACAGGCGCCTGAAGCTTTCTTT. Protein sequence: CASRLGQAPEAFF.

The chain joins TRBV29-1 to TRBJ1-3, with 8 nucleotides matching TRBD1. Germline CDR1 is SQVTM and CDR2 is ANQGSEA. V shed 6 bases and J 4 bases; nucleotides not matched to a gene: 5. The CDR3 covers 13 residues. CDR3 sequence (DNA): TGCAGCGTATCCACAGGGGGAGGAAACACCATATATTTT. Protein: CSVSTGGGNTIYF. The full variable domain, completed using reference TRBV29-1 and TRBJ1-3, is SAVISQKPSRDICQRGTSLTIQCQVDSQVTMMFWYRQQPGQSLTLIATANQGSEATYESGFVIDKFPISRPNLTFSTLTVSNMSPEDSSIYLCSVSTGGGNTIYFGEGSWLTVV.

This clone showed up just once. This rearrangement joins TRBV6-6 to TRBJ2-3; 7 nucleotides align to TRBD1. Losses at the gene ends were 5 bases for V and 1 base for J; bases not matched to a gene: 3. Germline CDR1 and CDR2: MNHNY and SVGAGI (reference sequence). The CDR3 runs to 14 residues. CDR3: CASSNGQGTDTQYF. As DNA, the CDR3 is TGTGCCAGCAGTAATGGACAGGGCACAGATACGCAGTATTTT.

This chain connects TRBV5-4 to TRBJ1-2, with a possible D match to TRBD1 (5 bases). The CDR3 totals 13 residues. Trimming shortened V by 3 bases and J by 6 bases, and 12 bases separated the two germline ends. Germline-derived CDR1 and CDR2 are SGHNT and YYREEE (reference sequence). The CDR3: CASSSGGVDGYTF. In DNA, the CDR3 is TGTGCCAGCAGCTCCGGGGGGGTTGATGGCTACACCTTC. Together with reference TRBV5-4 and TRBJ1-2, the CDR3 gives the full variable domain: ETGVTQSPTHLIKTRGQQVTLRCSSQSGHNTVSWYQQALGQGPQFIFQYYREEENGRGNFPPRFSGLQFPNYSSELNVNALELDDSALYLCASSSGGVDGYTFGSGTRLTVV.

The rearrangement uses TRBV9 and TRBJ2-1; no clear D gene. From germline, CDR1 is SGDLS and CDR2 YYNGEE. The CDR3 totals 15 residues. Trimming stripped 0 bases from V and 0 bases from J, with 7 bases between. The CDR3 here is CASSVATSSYNEQFF. The CDR3 region has the DNA TGTGCCAGCAGCGTAGCCACGAGCTCCTACAATGAGCAGTTCTTC.

This chain joins TRBV3-1 (or the pseudogene TRBV3-2) and TRBJ1-2; possible D gene TRBD1, 5 bases. Trimming removed 2 bases at V and 4 bases at J, with 8 bases between. Germline CDR1 reads LGHDT; CDR2 reads YNNKEL (reference sequence). The length of the CDR3 is 13 residues. The CDR3 sequence: CASSQTGSYGYTF. The DNA of the CDR3 is TGTGCCAGCAGCCAAACAGGCTCCTATGGCTACACCTTC.

The table lists this clone with a few counts. The chain employs TRBV10-3 and TRBJ2-7; 10 nucleotides agree with TRBD1. CDR1 and CDR2 from the germline V gene are ENHRY and SYGVKD. With V trimmed by 3 bases and J by 4 bases, 12 bases remained unmatched. The length of the CDR3 is 17 residues. DNA of the CDR3: TGTGCCATCAGTGAAAACTCCGGGACAGGGGTCGGGTACGAGCAGTACTTC. Amino acids: CAISENSGTGVGYEQYF.

The rearrangement uses TRBV29-1 and TRBJ1-6; a possible D gene is TRBD1 (6 bases). This CDR3 comprises 13 residues. In germline, CDR1 is SQVTM, CDR2 ANQGSEA. The ends were cut back, 4 bases at V and 10 bases at J, with 14 bases in the middle. The CDR3 reads CSVVVSQGSPLHF. CDR3 DNA sequence: TGCAGCGTTGTGGTCAGCCAGGGGTCACCCCTCCACTTT.

The V and J genes are TRBV6-1 and TRBJ1-2, with TRBD1 matching over 7 bases. Germline CDR1 reads MNHNS; CDR2 reads SASEGT. CDR3 length: 13 amino acids. The V and J ends lost 1 base and 5 bases, in that order; junction bases with no gene match: 1. The CDR3 coding sequence is TGTGCCAGCAGTGAAGGGACAGGTTATGGCTACACCTTC. This sequence encodes CASSEGTGYGYTF.

J is TRBJ2-2 and V is TRBV28; 8 bases align to TRBD1. CDR3 length equals 15 residues. Trimming took 6 bases from V and 6 from J; bases not matched to a gene: 9. The V gene's germline CDR1 is MDHEN and CDR2 SYDVKM. This chain's CDR3 is CASSLRTGRAGELFF. CDR3 nucleotides: TGTGCCAGCAGCCTACGGACAGGGCGGGCCGGGGAGCTGTTTTTT.

The J gene is TRBJ1-1, the V gene TRBV7-2, with D possibly TRBD1 on 6 matching bases. V was pared by 1 base and J by 1 base, with 19 bases between. The CDR3 has 18 residues. CDR1 is SGHTA and CDR2 is FQGNSA in the germline V gene. The CDR3 DNA sequence: TGTGCCAGCAGCTTAGGCCATCGCAGGGGTAGGAAGAACACTGAAGCTTTCTTT. It yields the protein CASSLGHRRGRKNTEAFF.

This clone was seen a few times. This rearrangement joins TRBV7-9 to TRBJ1-5; D unresolved. Germline CDR1 and CDR2: SEHNR and FQNEAQ (reference sequence). The V end lost 8 bases, the J end lost 3 bases, and 5 bases lay between the germline ends. The CDR3 totals 11 residues. The CDR3: CASGPNQPQHF. DNA for the CDR3: TGTGCCAGCGGGCCCAATCAGCCCCAGCATTTT.